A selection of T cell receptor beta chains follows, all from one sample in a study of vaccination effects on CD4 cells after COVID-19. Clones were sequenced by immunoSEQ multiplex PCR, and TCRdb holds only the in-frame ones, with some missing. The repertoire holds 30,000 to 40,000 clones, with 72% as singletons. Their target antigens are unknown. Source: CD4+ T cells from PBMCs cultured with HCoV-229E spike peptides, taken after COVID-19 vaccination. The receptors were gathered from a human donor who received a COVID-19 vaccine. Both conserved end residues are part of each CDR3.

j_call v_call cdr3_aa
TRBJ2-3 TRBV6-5 CASRAGAPSDTQYF
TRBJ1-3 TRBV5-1 CASSLGSSGNTIYF
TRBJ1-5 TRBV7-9 CASSLREGQPQHF
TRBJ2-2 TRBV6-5 CASRNRAAGELFF
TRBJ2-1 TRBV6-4 CASKVSGGNEQFF
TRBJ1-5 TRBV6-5 CASSPMTISPTQHF
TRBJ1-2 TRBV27 CATQANYGYTF
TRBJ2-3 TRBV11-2 CASSFLAGTHTDTQYF
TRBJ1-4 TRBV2 CASISENRGLEKLFF
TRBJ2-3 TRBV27 CASSLYAGESTDTQYF
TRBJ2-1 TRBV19 CASSIDGLAGFEQFF
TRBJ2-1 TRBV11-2 CASSLAGTSGGLGQFF
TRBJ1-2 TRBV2 CASGIDRLVYGYTF
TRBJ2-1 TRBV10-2 CASSESLRLVANEQFF
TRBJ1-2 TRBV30 CAWTTGAIYGYTF
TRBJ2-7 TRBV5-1 CASSPGGSYEQYF
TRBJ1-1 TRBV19 CATRNTEAFF
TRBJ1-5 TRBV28 CASSQGSFPTQHF
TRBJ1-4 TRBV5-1 CASSPGQFYEKLFF
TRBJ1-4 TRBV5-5 CASSPVAREKLFF
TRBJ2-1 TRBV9 CASSVRGPPDEQFF
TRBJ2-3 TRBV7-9 CASSLGDTDTQYF
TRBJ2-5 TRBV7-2 CASSFPRGPQYF
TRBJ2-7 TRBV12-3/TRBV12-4 CASSDRTGYEQYF
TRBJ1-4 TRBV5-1 CASSFFGTGGNEKLFF
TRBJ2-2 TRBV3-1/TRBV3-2 CASSQEPGARELFF
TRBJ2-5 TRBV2 CATLGGSETQYF
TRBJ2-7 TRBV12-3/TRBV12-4 CASSLAGVNEQYF
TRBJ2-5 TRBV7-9 CASRGGGGETQYF
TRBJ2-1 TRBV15 CATSRDPSYNEQFF
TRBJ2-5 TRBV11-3 CASSSGATETQYF
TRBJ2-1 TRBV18 CASSPRLAGPNEQFF
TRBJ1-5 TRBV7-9 CASSFADDQPQHF
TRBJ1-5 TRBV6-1 CASSESGGNQPQHF
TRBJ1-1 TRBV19 CASTFGSMNTEAFF
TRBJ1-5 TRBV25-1 CASRPGTGDTGPQHF
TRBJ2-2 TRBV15 CATSTVVVSGELFF
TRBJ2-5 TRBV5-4 CASSLDNYQETQYF
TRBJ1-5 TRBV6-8 CASSRSGAQPQHF
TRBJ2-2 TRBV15 CATSRDKKTGELFF
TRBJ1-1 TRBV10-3 CAISEASGTEAFF
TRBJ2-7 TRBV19 CASSIVSSGNYEQYF
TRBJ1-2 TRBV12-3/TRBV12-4 CASTFDLAGYTF